The next 24 T cell receptor beta chains were all read from a single sample in a study of cytotoxic CD8 clonotypes in ibrutinib-treated CLL. Measured with immunoSEQ multiplex PCR; TCRdb has only the in-frame clones, and not every one. The repertoire holds roughly 63,000 clones, approximately 62% seen once, with about 14% in the top ten. Material: PBMCs, obtained after 12 months of ibrutinib treatment. The receptors were sampled from a human donor with chronic lymphocytic leukemia.

This clone was detected a few times. The V gene is TRBV15, the J gene TRBJ2-1, with D perhaps TRBD1 (6 bases). Trimming pared 5 bases from V and 5 bases from J, leaving 19 bases between. From germline, CDR1 is LNHNV and CDR2 YYDKDF (reference sequence). The CDR3 totals 16 residues. The CDR3 protein is CATSYTLDGGDNEQFF. DNA for the CDR3: TGTGCCACCAGCTACACCTTGGATGGGGGCGACAATGAGCAGTTCTTC.

This clone was counted only a few times. This chain connects TRBV4-1 to TRBJ1-1, with 7 bases fitting TRBD1. CDR3 length: 14 amino acids. After removal of 3 bases from V and 2 bases from J, the junction contained 3 bases not matched to a gene. Germline CDR1 reads MGHRA; CDR2 reads YSYEKL. The CDR3 DNA reads as TGCGCCAGCAGCCACCGACAGGGTAACACTGAAGCTTTCTTT. This codes for CASSHRQGNTEAFF.

The J gene is TRBJ2-3, the V gene TRBV7-9; 12 bases map to TRBD2. Germline V lookup: CDR1 SEHNR, CDR2 FQNEAQ (reference sequence). The CDR3 runs to 17 residues. V gave up 5 bases and J gave up 6 bases; unmatched junction bases: 12. The CDR3 here is CASSPTTRTSGTDTQYF. The CDR3 DNA follows: TGTGCCAGCAGCCCGACCACCAGGACTAGCGGGACGGATACGCAGTATTTT.

V gene TRBV9 combines with J gene TRBJ2-1, with TRBD2 matching over 11 bases. Germline V gene sequence: CDR1 SGDLS, CDR2 YYNGEE. The trim removed 3 bases at V and 5 bases at J, leaving 7 bases unmatched. The CDR3 length is 16 residues. CDR3 nucleotide sequence: TGTGCCAGCAGCGCACGACTAGCGGGAATCCACAATGAGCAGTTCTTC. Its translation: CASSARLAGIHNEQFF.

This clone was picked up a small number of times. This chain links TRBV9 with TRBJ1-1; D ambiguous. Trimming stripped 0 bases from V and 7 bases from J, with 19 bases between. Germline CDR1 reads SGDLS; CDR2 reads YYNGEE. This CDR3 has 16 amino acids. CDR3 amino acids: CASSVAPPNVPDEAFF. The CDR3 DNA sequence: TGTGCCAGCAGCGTAGCCCCCCCGAACGTCCCCGATGAAGCTTTCTTT. Full variable domain (rest looked up from reference TRBV9 and TRBJ1-1): DSGVTQTPKHLITATGQRVTLRCSPRSGDLSVYWYQQSLDQGLQFLIQYYNGEERAKGNILERFSAQQFPDLHSELNLSSLELGDSALYFCASSVAPPNVPDEAFFGQGTRLTVV.

Note on this clone: Other nucleotide sequences in the sample specify the same CDR3. The V and J genes are TRBV28 and TRBJ1-5; D gene uncertain. This CDR3 contains 15 residues. V dropped 6 bases and J dropped 2 bases, with 14 bases sitting between them. Germline V gene lookup returns CDR1 MDHEN and CDR2 SYDVKM. The CDR3 DNA sequence: TGTGCCAGCAGACCCCCGGGTGGGGGCAATCAGCCCCAGCATTTT. It specifies CASRPPGGGNQPQHF.

The chain employs TRBV6-5 and TRBJ1-1, with TRBD1 as a possible D gene (6 bases). CDR3 length: 14 residues. Looked up from germline, CDR1 is MNHEY and CDR2 is SVGAGI. Trimming cost V 7 bases and J 1 base, with 13 bases left between them. The CDR3 sequence: CASTRTETNTEAFF. CDR3 sequence (DNA): TGTGCCAGCACTAGGACAGAGACGAACACTGAAGCTTTCTTT.

The table lists this clone with a few counts. The chain recombines TRBV20-1 with TRBJ1-2; D is ambiguous. The CDR3 runs to 9 residues. Germline loops: CDR1 DFQATT, CDR2 SNEGSKA (reference sequence). The germline V and J ends were trimmed by 3 bases and 10 bases, with 6 bases remaining between them. For the CDR3, the DNA is TGCAGTGCTAGGATCGACTACACCTTC. Encoded protein: CSARIDYTF.

This clone has just a few counts. An end of the junction does not agree with germline; a read error may underlie this. The identical CDR3 is also encoded by other nucleotide sequences in the sample. The genes are TRBV4-1 and TRBJ2-7; TRBD1 agrees at 8 bases. The V gene's germline CDR1 is MGHRA and CDR2 YSYEKL. The CDR3 has 15 residues. CDR3 bases: TGTGCCAGCAGCCAACAGGGACAGGAGGGAAGAGAGCAGTACTTC. Protein: CASSQQGQEGREQYF.

J is TRBJ1-5 and V is TRBV23-1; tentatively, D is TRBD1 (6 bases). TRBV23-1 is treated as an ORF (open reading frame) with a function not yet certain. Trimming removed 6 bases at V and 11 bases at J, with 29 bases between. The CDR3 runs to 17 residues. CDR3 DNA sequence: TGCGCCAGCAGCCCCGGCCCAACAGGGTTTATTGTAGTGGCCCAGCATTTT. Translating gives CASSPGPTGFIVVAQHF.

J is TRBJ2-1 and V is TRBV9; 11 bases align to TRBD2. Germline V gives CDR1 SGDLS, CDR2 YYNGEE. There are 16 residues in the CDR3. J lost 7 bases, V lost 3 bases, and 9 bases had no gene match. In DNA form, the CDR3 reads TGTGCCAGCAGCGGGCCGGGACTAGCGGTGAAAAATGAGCAGTTCTTC. Translating gives CASSGPGLAVKNEQFF.

The rearrangement uses TRBV2 and TRBJ2-1; 8 nucleotides line up with TRBD1. The CDR3 contains 13 residues. Germline V gives CDR1 SNHLY, CDR2 FYNNEI. With 8 bases clipped from V and 10 bases from J, the junction kept 10 bases outside the gene matches. The CDR3 loop is CASYEATGGEQFF. The DNA of the CDR3 is TGTGCCAGCTACGAGGCTACAGGGGGAGAGCAGTTCTTC.

This clone was counted a few times. The rearrangement joins TRBV11-2 to TRBJ2-1; 12 bases align to TRBD2. Losses at the gene ends were 8 bases for V and 4 bases for J; bases not matched to a gene: 6. Germline loops: CDR1 SGHAT, CDR2 FQNNGV. The CDR3 sequence is 15 residues long. In DNA, the CDR3 is TGTGCCAGCGTCCGGCTAGCGGGGGGGTACAATGAGCAGTTCTTC. As protein: CASVRLAGGYNEQFF. Supplemented by reference TRBV11-2 and TRBJ2-1, the full variable domain reads EAGVAQSPRYKIIEKRQSVAFWCNPISGHATLYWYQQILGQGPKLLIQFQNNGVVDDSQLPKDRFSAERLKGVDSTLKIQPAKLEDSAVYLCASVRLAGGYNEQFFGPGTRLTVL.

The gene calls are TRBV5-1 and TRBJ2-3; TRBD2 matches at 11 bases. The V and J ends lost 5 bases and 5 bases, in that order; junction bases with no gene match: 7. From germline, CDR1 is SGHRS and CDR2 YFSETQ. The CDR3 has 15 residues. The CDR3 DNA reads TGCGCCAGCAGGGTAGCGGGGGGGCCGGGAGATACGCAGTATTTT. It specifies CASRVAGGPGDTQYF.

This rearrangement joins TRBV2 to TRBJ1-1; unclear D gene. This CDR3 is 14 amino acids long. Germline CDR1 reads SNHLY; CDR2 reads FYNNEI. V gave up 7 bases and J gave up 0 bases, with 12 bases separating them. The DNA of the CDR3 is TGTGCCAGCACGTCGGCACTTATGAACACTGAAGCTTTCTTT. Protein product: CASTSALMNTEAFF.

This clone occurred many times. Other DNA sequences in the same sample also yield this CDR3. The CDR3 coding sequence is TGTGCCAGCAGTAGGCCGGGACAGGGAGGTGAAAAACTGTTTTTT. It is translated as CASSRPGQGGEKLFF. V usage is TRBV6-5 and J usage is TRBJ1-4; 9 nucleotides agree with TRBD1. With 5 bases clipped from V and 7 bases from J, the junction kept 8 bases outside the gene matches. CDR3 size: 15 residues. The V gene's germline CDR1 is MNHEY and CDR2 SVGAGI.

This chain connects TRBV19 to TRBJ1-2, with 9 bases identical to TRBD1. Germline values: CDR1 LNHDA, CDR2 SQIVND (reference sequence). CDR3 size: 15 residues. Losses at the gene ends were 6 bases for V and 8 bases for J; bases not matched to a gene: 13. CDR3: CASSLNGQGSSGYTF. In DNA form, the CDR3 reads TGTGCCAGTAGCCTAAATGGACAGGGGAGTAGCGGCTACACCTTC. Looking up the rest from reference TRBV19 and TRBJ1-2 gives the full variable domain: DGGITQSPKYLFRKEGQNVTLSCEQNLNHDAMYWYRQDPGQGLRLIYYSQIVNDFQKGDIAEGYSVSREKKESFPLTVTSAQKNPTAFYLCASSLNGQGSSGYTFGSGTRLTVV.

This clone was seen only a few times. V and J are TRBV5-1 and TRBJ2-5, with 10 bases lining up with TRBD1. CDR3 length: 16 residues. Germline V gene sequence: CDR1 SGHRS, CDR2 YFSETQ. V lost 1 base, J lost 3 bases, and 6 bases stayed unmatched. The DNA of the CDR3 is TGCGCCAGCAGCTTGATGGGACAGGGGTTCGAAGAGACCCAGTACTTC. Its translation: CASSLMGQGFEETQYF.

This clone showed up just a few times. This chain joins TRBV5-4 and TRBJ1-2; weak D call: TRBD1 (5 bases). Germline V lookup: CDR1 SGHNT, CDR2 YYREEE (reference sequence). This CDR3 spans 15 amino acids. V lost 0 bases to trimming and J lost 0 bases, with 9 bases between them. The CDR3 DNA follows: TGTGCCAGCAGCTTGGAGACAGCGTCTAACTATGGCTACACCTTC. It is translated as CASSLETASNYGYTF.

The count of this clone is one. V gene TRBV6-5 combines with J gene TRBJ1-5; D is undetermined. Germline CDR1 reads MNHEY; CDR2 reads SVGAGI. The CDR3 totals 13 residues. The V end was cut by 8 bases, the J end by 0 bases, with 8 bases between. The CDR3 nucleotides read TGTGCCAGCGAACGAGTTAGCAATCAGCCCCAGCATTTT. Protein product: CASERVSNQPQHF.

This clone was counted only a few times. J is TRBJ2-7 and V is TRBV27, with D possibly being TRBD1 (5 bases). Germline-derived CDR1 and CDR2 are MNHEY and SMNVEV (reference sequence). The CDR3 has 12 residues. Trimming shortened V by 4 bases and J by 7 bases, and 11 bases separated the two germline ends. The CDR3 coding sequence is TGTGCCAGCAGTTCCCCTACAGGTGAGCAGTACGTC. It specifies CASSSPTGEQYV.

This chain uses TRBV15 with TRBJ2-6; 8 bases are shared with TRBD1. V lost 3 bases and J lost 2; bases outside the gene matches: 6. This CDR3 is 17 amino acids long. Germline V gives CDR1 LNHNV, CDR2 YYDKDF (reference sequence). In DNA form, the CDR3 reads TGTGCCACCAGCAGTAATAACAGGGGGACTGGGGCCAACGTCCTGACTTTC. Amino acid sequence: CATSSNNRGTGANVLTF. Together with reference TRBV15 and TRBJ2-6, the CDR3 gives the full variable domain: DAMVIQNPRYQVTQFGKPVTLSCSQTLNHNVMYWYQQKSSQAPKLLFHYYDKDFNNEADTPDNFQSRRPNTSFCFLDIRSPGLGDTAMYLCATSSNNRGTGANVLTFGAGSRLTVL.

This clone was seen a few times. V is TRBV6-5 and J is TRBJ1-2, with D unclear. This CDR3 has 13 amino acids. Germline lookup yields CDR1 MNHEY and CDR2 SVGAGI. The ends were cut back, 6 bases at V and 2 bases at J, with 10 bases in the middle. The CDR3 protein is CASRPWGNYGYTF. For the CDR3, the DNA is TGTGCCAGCAGACCTTGGGGAAACTATGGCTACACCTTC.

This rearrangement joins TRBV18 to TRBJ1-2; D unclear. The germline CDR1 and CDR2 sequences are KGHSH and LQKENI. The V and J ends lost 1 base and 6 bases respectively, with 6 bases between them. CDR3 length equals 12 residues. CDR3: CASSPQGDGYTF. The CDR3 nucleotides are TGTGCCAGCTCACCACAAGGAGATGGCTACACCTTC.